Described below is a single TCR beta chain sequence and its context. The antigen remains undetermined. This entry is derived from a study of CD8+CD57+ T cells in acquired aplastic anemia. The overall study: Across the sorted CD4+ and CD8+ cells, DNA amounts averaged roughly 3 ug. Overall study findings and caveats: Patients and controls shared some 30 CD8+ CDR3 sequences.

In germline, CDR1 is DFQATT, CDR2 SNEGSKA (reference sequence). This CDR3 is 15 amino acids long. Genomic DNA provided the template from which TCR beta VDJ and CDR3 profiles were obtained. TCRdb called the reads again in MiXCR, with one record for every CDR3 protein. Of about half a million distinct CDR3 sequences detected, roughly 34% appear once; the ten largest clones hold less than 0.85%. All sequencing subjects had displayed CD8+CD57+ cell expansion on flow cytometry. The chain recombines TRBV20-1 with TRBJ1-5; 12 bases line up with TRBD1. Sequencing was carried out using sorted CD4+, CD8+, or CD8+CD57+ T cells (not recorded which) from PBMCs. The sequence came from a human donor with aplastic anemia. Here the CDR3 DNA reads TGCAGCGGAGGGACAGGGGGCGGTTACAATCAGCCCCAGCATTTT. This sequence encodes CSGGTGGGYNQPQHF.